This entry lists 25 T cell receptor beta chains sequenced from one sample in a study of cytomegalovirus exposure and HLA in healthy donors. PCR amplification relied on 60 Vbeta primers (plus 13 Jbeta primers). The table came from immunoSEQ multiplex PCR; TCRdb's copy has only in-frame clones and leaves some out. This table has 19,000 or so clones, roughly 70% appearing once. The material sequenced was PBMCs. Source of these receptors: a man younger than 35 in good health and CMV-seronegative.

The chain links TRBV14 to TRBJ1-2; D remains ambiguous. The length of the CDR3 is 14 residues. Trimming stripped 2 bases from V and 1 base from J, with 8 bases between. Looked up from germline, CDR1 is SGHDN and CDR2 is FVKESK. The CDR3 spells CASSQSQVNYGYTF. The CDR3 DNA reads as TGTGCCAGCAGCCAATCTCAGGTTAACTATGGCTACACCTTC. The whole variable domain, remainder taken from reference TRBV14 and TRBJ1-2, is EAGVTQFPSHSVIEKGQTVTLRCDPISGHDNLYWYRRVMGKEIKFLLHFVKESKQDESGMPNNRFLAERTGGTYSTLKVQPAELEDSGVYFCASSQSQVNYGYTFGSGTRLTVV.

The chain employs TRBV5-4 and TRBJ2-1; 8 bases map to TRBD1. The CDR3 loop spans 14 amino acids. Germline-derived CDR1 and CDR2 are SGHNT and YYREEE (reference sequence). Germline trimming cut 0 bases from V and 7 bases from J; bases unmatched to any gene: 3. The CDR3 here is CASSLVRGRNEQFF. CDR3 DNA: TGTGCCAGCAGCTTGGTCAGGGGGCGGAATGAGCAGTTCTTC.

The rearrangement links TRBV29-1 to TRBJ2-3, with D maybe TRBD2 (7 bases). This CDR3 region has 17 residues. Trimming shortened V by 7 bases and J by 0 bases, and 23 bases separated the two germline ends. Germline CDR1 and CDR2: SQVTM and ANQGSEA. CDR3 bases: TGCAGCGCACAAGGGAGGGGGGCCAGAAAGAGCACAGATACGCAGTATTTT. Translating gives CSAQGRGARKSTDTQYF.

The rearrangement uses TRBV7-3 and TRBJ2-5, with D possibly TRBD1 on 5 matching bases. The germline V gene encodes CDR1 SGHTA and CDR2 FQGTGA. Trimming removed 0 bases at V and 3 bases at J, with 5 bases between. This CDR3 has 13 amino acids. CDR3: CASSLTGEETQYF. The CDR3 region has the DNA TGTGCCAGCAGCTTAACAGGGGAAGAGACCCAGTACTTC.

The V call is TRBV10-3, the J call TRBJ1-1, with TRBD1 matching 8 bases. V shed 5 bases and J 2 bases; nucleotides not matched to a gene: 4. Germline CDR1 ENHRY, CDR2 SYGVKD. The CDR3 is 14 residues long. This chain's CDR3 is CAISQGAINTEAFF. The CDR3 DNA is TGTGCCATCAGTCAGGGGGCAATCAACACTGAAGCTTTCTTT.

This clone has just one count. The V gene is TRBV30, the J gene TRBJ2-7; D is perhaps TRBD2 (6 bases). This CDR3 spans 13 amino acids. Germline lookup yields CDR1 GTSNPN and CDR2 SVGIG (reference sequence). The V end lost 2 bases, the J end lost 7 bases, and 15 bases lay between the germline ends. The CDR3 DNA sequence: TGTGCCTGGAGTCAGAAAATAGGGACTGAGCAGTACTTC. Protein product: CAWSQKIGTEQYF.

This chain joins TRBV9 and TRBJ2-3; weak D call: TRBD2 (6 bases). Germline V lookup: CDR1 SGDLS, CDR2 YYNGEE. This CDR3 has 15 amino acids. Trimming left V 0 bases short and J 4 bases short, with 12 bases between. The DNA of the CDR3 is TGTGCCAGCAGCGTAGTTGGAGGGGAGGCAGATACGCAGTATTTT. Protein sequence: CASSVVGGEADTQYF.

The chain joins TRBV7-2 to TRBJ2-5; D remains unclear. The V gene lost 5 bases and the J gene lost 5 bases, with 9 bases spanning the gap. Germline V gene lookup returns CDR1 SGHTA and CDR2 FQGNSA. The CDR3 length is 12 residues. The CDR3 DNA reads TGTGCCAGCAGCCCCTCCGGGGAGACCCAGTACTTC. It specifies CASSPSGETQYF.

As concerns this clone: Mismatch with germline at one junction end may stem from a read error. This sequence joins TRBV30 and TRBJ2-3, with D perhaps matching TRBD1 (5 bases). Germline V CDR1 and CDR2: GTSNPN, SVGIG (reference sequence). There are 11 residues in the CDR3. This CDR3 is CAWDRTGTQYF. The DNA for the CDR3 is TGTGCCTGGGACCGAACAGGTACGCAGTATTTT.

The V call is TRBV29-1, the J call TRBJ1-2, with a weak D call TRBD1 (5 bases). Trimming stripped 4 bases from V and 3 bases from J, with 12 bases between. Germline V lookup: CDR1 SQVTM, CDR2 ANQGSEA. The CDR3 is 13 residues long. The DNA of the CDR3 is TGCAGCGTTGTGTACAGGTCTGACTATGGCTACACCTTC. Translated: CSVVYRSDYGYTF.

Remarks on this clone: One end of the junction is discordant with germline, which a read error may explain. The V gene is TRBV7-7, the J gene TRBJ1-1; 7 bases align to TRBD1. This CDR3 is built from 13 residues. CDR1 and CDR2 from the germline V gene are SSHAT and FNYEAQ (reference sequence). CDR3 DNA: TGTGCTAGCAGCGAGCACAGGGGCGCTGAAGCTTTCTTT. Its translation: CASSEHRGAEAFF.

This clone was counted a few times. Germline is not matched at one junction end, which may reflect a read error. The chain uses TRBV7-6 and TRBJ2-7; D is ambiguous. CDR1 and CDR2 (germline): SGHVS, FNYEAQ. CDR3 length: 12 residues. The CDR3 DNA reads TGTGCCAGCAGCCCTGACTGCTCCCGTCAGAACTTC. This gives the protein CASSPDCSRQNF.

The rearrangement joins TRBV18 to TRBJ1-4, with 7 bases aligning to TRBD1. The CDR3 runs 16 residues. CDR1 is KGHSH, CDR2 LQKENI, per germline. Trimming at V came to 2 bases and at J to 7 bases, leaving 10 bases not matched to a gene. The chain's CDR3 is CASSPTGAGFGEKLFF. As DNA, the CDR3 is TGTGCCAGCTCACCAACAGGGGCAGGCTTTGGTGAAAAACTGTTTTTT.

The chain carries TRBV19 and TRBJ1-1, with D hard to call. Per germline, CDR1 LNHDA and CDR2 SQIVND (reference sequence). The CDR3 extends over 12 amino acids. V lost 3 bases and J 1 base, leaving 3 bases between the germline ends. The CDR3 spells CASSIGNTEAFF. In DNA form, the CDR3 reads TGTGCCAGTAGTATCGGGAACACTGAAGCTTTCTTT.

J is TRBJ2-1 and V is TRBV7-2, with 8 bases identical to TRBD2. Germline V gene sequence: CDR1 SGHTA, CDR2 FQGNSA. The CDR3 runs 13 residues. Germline trimming cut 0 bases from V and 10 bases from J; bases unmatched to any gene: 2. This CDR3 reads CASSLAREDEQFF. In DNA form, the CDR3 reads TGTGCCAGCAGCTTAGCGCGGGAGGACGAGCAGTTCTTC.

This clone occurred once. The chain is built from TRBV25-1 and TRBJ2-3; TRBD1 might be the D (6 bases). Germline CDR1 is MGHDK and CDR2 is SYGVNS. V gave up 1 base and J gave up 6 bases, with 11 bases separating them. The CDR3 extends over 14 amino acids. The CDR3 loop reads CASSESRGSDTQYF. The DNA for the CDR3 is TGTGCCAGCAGTGAATCGAGGGGGTCGGATACGCAGTATTTT.

A remark on this clone: Germline is not matched at one junction end, which may reflect a read error. V is TRBV7-9 and J is TRBJ2-1; tentative D call: TRBD1 (5 bases). The germline V gene has CDR1 SEHNR and CDR2 FQNEAQ (reference sequence). The CDR3 is 12 residues long. The CDR3 region is CSSRPDSGEQFF. In DNA form, the CDR3 reads TGTTCCAGCAGACCCGACAGTGGCGAGCAGTTCTTC.

The rearrangement uses TRBV21-1 and TRBJ1-4. TRBV21-1 is flagged as a pseudogene. The CDR3 spans 15 residues. The CDR3 sequence: CASSKHRNEAEKLFF. The DNA of the CDR3 is TGTGCCAGCAGCAAACACCGAAACGAGGCTGAAAAACTGTTTTTT.

The J gene is TRBJ1-1, the V gene TRBV13; 9 nucleotides line up with TRBD1. The CDR3 has 17 amino acids. Germline trimming cut 5 bases from V and 7 bases from J; bases unmatched to any gene: 17. CDR1 PRHDT and CDR2 FYEKMQ come from the germline V gene (reference sequence). In DNA, the CDR3 is TGTGCCAGCAGCCCCATGTGGGACAGGGAACCCTTGGGTGAAGCTTTCTTT. This translates into CASSPMWDREPLGEAFF.

This clone was observed a few times. This sequence joins TRBV9 and TRBJ1-4, with 7 positions matching TRBD1. The CDR3 spans 16 residues. Looked up from germline, CDR1 is SGDLS and CDR2 is YYNGEE. V lost 3 bases to trimming and J lost 0 bases; unmatched junction nucleotides: 5. The chain's CDR3 is CASSEGTVTTNEKLFF. DNA for the CDR3: TGTGCCAGCAGCGAAGGGACAGTCACAACTAATGAAAAACTGTTTTTT.

V usage is TRBV4-1 and J usage is TRBJ2-1, with a weak D call TRBD2 (6 bases). V was cut by 0 bases and J by 7 bases, with 16 bases left in between. This CDR3 comprises 16 residues. Germline values: CDR1 MGHRA, CDR2 YSYEKL. The CDR3 DNA reads as TGCGCCAGCAGCCAAGATCTGAAACTAGCCCGGAATGAGCAGTTCTTC. It yields the protein CASSQDLKLARNEQFF.

The chain employs TRBV6-5 and TRBJ1-3; the D is unclear. The V gene lost 4 bases and the J gene lost 0 bases, with 10 bases spanning the gap. This CDR3 is built from 15 residues. In germline, CDR1 is MNHEY, CDR2 SVGAGI. The CDR3 protein is CASSSYRDSGNTIYF. CDR3 in DNA: TGTGCCAGCAGTTCCTATCGAGACTCTGGAAACACCATATATTTT.

There are a few counts of this clone. The V and J genes are TRBV4-3 and TRBJ1-3; no clear D. Trimming left V 0 bases short and J 0 bases short, with 6 bases between. Germline-derived CDR1 and CDR2 are LGHNA and YSLEER. This CDR3 has 15 residues. DNA for the CDR3: TGCGCCAGCAGCCAAGATAACACCTCTGGAAACACCATATATTTT. Translated: CASSQDNTSGNTIYF.

The V gene is TRBV9, the J gene TRBJ1-3; possibly TRBD1 for D (5 bases). CDR1 SGDLS and CDR2 YYNGEE come from the germline V gene. The CDR3 loop spans 15 amino acids. Trimming cost V 3 bases and J 2 bases, with 12 bases left between them. CDR3 sequence (DNA): TGTGCCAGCAGCGATCGTCAAGGGGCTGGAAACACCATATATTTT. Protein sequence: CASSDRQGAGNTIYF. The full variable domain, completed using reference TRBV9 and TRBJ1-3, is DSGVTQTPKHLITATGQRVTLRCSPRSGDLSVYWYQQSLDQGLQFLIQYYNGEERAKGNILERFSAQQFPDLHSELNLSSLELGDSALYFCASSDRQGAGNTIYFGEGSWLTVV.

The V call is TRBV28, the J call TRBJ1-5; D is unclear. CDR3 size: 12 residues. V gave up 7 bases and J gave up 6 bases, with 10 bases separating them. CDR1 MDHEN and CDR2 SYDVKM come from the germline V gene. The CDR3 sequence is CASTRSSQPQHF. Here the CDR3 DNA reads TGTGCCAGCACTCGTTCTTCTCAGCCCCAGCATTTT.